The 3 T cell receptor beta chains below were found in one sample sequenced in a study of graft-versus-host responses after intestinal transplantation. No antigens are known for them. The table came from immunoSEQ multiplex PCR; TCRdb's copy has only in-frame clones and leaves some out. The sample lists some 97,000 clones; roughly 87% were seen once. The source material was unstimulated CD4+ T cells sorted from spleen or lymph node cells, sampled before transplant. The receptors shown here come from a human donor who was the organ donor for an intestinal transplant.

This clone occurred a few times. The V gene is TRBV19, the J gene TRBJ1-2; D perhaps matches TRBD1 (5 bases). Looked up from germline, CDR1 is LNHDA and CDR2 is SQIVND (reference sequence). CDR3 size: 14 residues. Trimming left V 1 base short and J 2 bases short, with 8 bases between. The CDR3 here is CASSIAQGNYGYTF. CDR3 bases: TGTGCCAGTAGTATAGCTCAGGGCAACTATGGCTACACCTTC.

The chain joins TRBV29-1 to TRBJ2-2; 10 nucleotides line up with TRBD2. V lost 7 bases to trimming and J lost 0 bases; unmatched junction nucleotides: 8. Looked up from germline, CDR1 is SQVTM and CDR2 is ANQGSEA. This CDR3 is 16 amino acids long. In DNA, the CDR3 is TGCAGCGCCCTCCTTAGCGGGGGGACGAACACCGGGGAGCTGTTTTTT. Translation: CSALLSGGTNTGELFF.

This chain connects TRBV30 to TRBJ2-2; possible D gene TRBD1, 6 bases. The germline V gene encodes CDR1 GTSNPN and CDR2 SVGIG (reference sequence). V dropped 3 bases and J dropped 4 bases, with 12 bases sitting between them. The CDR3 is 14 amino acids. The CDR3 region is CAWRWGTFTGELFF. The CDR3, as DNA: TGTGCCTGGAGGTGGGGGACATTCACCGGGGAGCTGTTTTTT.